This T cell receptor beta chain was sequenced during a study of OX40 agonist ivuxolimab in advanced cancers. The junction had 7 bases not matched to a gene; V was cut back by 5 bases and J by 6 bases. Germline V gene sequence: CDR1 SEHNR, CDR2 FQNEAQ (reference sequence). The CDR3 spans 14 residues. The repertoire was sequenced with immunoSEQ multiplex PCR; TCRdb's copy has only in-frame clones and lacks some. The repertoire holds under 25,000 clones, with roughly 84% as singletons. This clone was seen once. This receptor was obtained from an adult with an advanced solid tumor such as melanoma, head and neck, liver or kidney cancer. The gene calls are TRBV7-9 and TRBJ2-1; 7 bases match TRBD1. The sequencing here drew on CD4+ or CD8+ T cells sorted from blood, taken in a trial of the OX40 agonist ivuxolimab. DNA of the CDR3: TGTGCCAGCAGCCCTCCGACAGGGACCAATGAGCAGTTCTTC. Amino acids: CASSPPTGTNEQFF.